The 14 T cell receptor beta chains below were found in one sample sequenced in a study of cytomegalovirus exposure and HLA in healthy donors. With 60 Vbeta and 13 Jbeta primers, the PCR was carried out. The table came from immunoSEQ multiplex PCR; TCRdb's copy has only in-frame clones and leaves some out. Seen here are approximately 50,000 clones, roughly 50% observed once, and the top ten hold over 9.5%. Material for sequencing was PBMCs. Every receptor here comes from a human donor in good health.

A few counts support this clone. The chain couples TRBV7-2 to TRBJ2-3; D not resolved. V shed 3 bases and J shed 3 bases, with 4 bases lying between them. In germline, CDR1 is SGHTA, CDR2 FQGNSA. This CDR3 is 12 amino acids long. In DNA, the CDR3 is TGTGCCAGCAGCTTTCAGACAGATACGCAGTATTTT. This translates into CASSFQTDTQYF. Looking up the rest from reference TRBV7-2 and TRBJ2-3 gives the full variable domain: GAGVSQSPSNKVTEKGKDVELRCDPISGHTALYWYRQSLGQGLEFLIYFQGNSAPDKSGLPSDRFSAERTGGSVSTLTIQRTQQEDSAVYLCASSFQTDTQYFGPGTRLTVL.

The chain has TRBV14 and TRBJ2-6, with 12 bases matching TRBD1. Germline V gives CDR1 SGHDN, CDR2 FVKESK. The trim removed 4 bases at V and 4 bases at J, leaving 5 bases unmatched. This CDR3 has 17 residues. This chain's CDR3 is CASSLRDRGLGANVLTF. DNA of the CDR3: TGTGCCAGCAGCCTAAGGGACAGGGGGCTCGGGGCCAACGTCCTGACTTTC.

The rearrangement joins TRBV11-2 to TRBJ1-2; no definite D call. Trimming left V 1 base short and J 2 bases short, with 14 bases between. The CDR3 consists of 16 residues. Looked up from germline, CDR1 is SGHAT and CDR2 is FQNNGV. The CDR3 protein is CASSLGPHEGNYGYTF. The DNA for the CDR3 is TGTGCCAGCAGCTTAGGCCCACACGAGGGAAACTATGGCTACACCTTC.

CDR3: CASSSWGLAGGRAKNIQYF. In DNA, the CDR3 is TGTGCCAGCAGCTCCTGGGGACTAGCGGGGGGCCGGGCCAAAAACATTCAGTACTTC. The rearrangement uses TRBV7-2 and TRBJ2-4; 15 positions match TRBD2. The junction had 8 bases not matched to a gene; V was cut back by 4 bases and J by 1 base. This CDR3 contains 19 residues. From germline, CDR1 is SGHTA and CDR2 FQGNSA.

The chain combines TRBV19 with TRBJ1-1; 7 nucleotides agree with TRBD1. This CDR3 has 14 amino acids. J gave up 7 bases and V 8 bases, and 13 bases lay outside the gene matches. CDR1 is LNHDA, CDR2 SQIVND, per germline (reference sequence). CDR3 in DNA: TGTGCCAGTTCGACAGGGTGGGGACAGAATGAAGCTTTCTTT. It yields the protein CASSTGWGQNEAFF.

Details on this clone: A junction boundary mismatches the germline segment, possibly from a read error. This chain uses TRBV7-9 with TRBJ2-2; D is possibly TRBD1 (6 bases). CDR3 length: 17 residues. CDR1 and CDR2 from the germline V gene are SEHNR and FQNEAQ (reference sequence). CDR3 region: CSSSLVRTGKGTGELFF. Here the CDR3 DNA reads TGTTCCAGCAGCTTAGTAAGAACAGGGAAGGGCACCGGGGAGCTGTTTTTT.

About this clone: The same CDR3 also results from other DNA sequences found in this sample. The V call is TRBV11-2, the J call TRBJ1-2, with a possible D match to TRBD1 (5 bases). The V and J ends lost 0 bases and 3 bases respectively, with 8 bases between them. Germline CDR1 reads SGHAT; CDR2 reads FQNNGV. The CDR3 sequence is 14 residues long. DNA for the CDR3: TGTGCCAGCAGCTTAGACAGGGAGGACTATGGCTACACCTTC. This encodes CASSLDREDYGYTF.

The rearrangement uses TRBV5-1 and TRBJ2-7, with a weak D call TRBD1 (6 bases). The germline V gene encodes CDR1 SGHRS and CDR2 YFSETQ. Trimming took off 0 bases at V and 3 bases at J, with 19 bases between the two ends. This CDR3 contains 17 residues. The CDR3, as DNA: TGCGCCAGCAGCTTGGGTCCCCACCGGACAGAATACTACGAGCAGTACTTC. Translation gives CASSLGPHRTEYYEQYF.

V usage is TRBV9 and J usage is TRBJ1-1, with a weak D call TRBD1 (5 bases). CDR3 length: 14 amino acids. The germline CDR1 and CDR2 sequences are SGDLS and YYNGEE. The V end lost 1 base, the J end lost 4 bases, and 11 bases lay between the germline ends. The CDR3 nucleotides are TGTGCCAGCAGCGTATATCCCGGGGGCACTGAAGCTTTCTTT. Protein product: CASSVYPGGTEAFF.

This clone has only a few counts. J is TRBJ2-3 and V is TRBV4-1, with D possibly being TRBD1 (6 bases). There are 16 residues in the CDR3. Trimming shortened V by 4 bases and J by 3 bases, and 17 bases separated the two germline ends. Per the germline V gene, CDR1 is MGHRA and CDR2 is YSYEKL. The CDR3 loop reads CASSRQDFGSTDTQYF. The CDR3 DNA is TGCGCCAGCAGCCGACAGGATTTTGGTTCAACAGATACGCAGTATTTT.

This chain links TRBV7-2 with TRBJ1-6, with D hard to call. The germline gives CDR1 SGHTA, CDR2 FQGNSA. This CDR3 contains 16 residues. The ends were cut back, 5 bases at V and 9 bases at J, with 20 bases in the middle. CDR3 DNA: TGTGCCAGCAGCCCAATGGACGGGGTTTCAGGTTCACCCCTCCACTTT. It is translated as CASSPMDGVSGSPLHF.

The genes are TRBV29-1 and TRBJ2-3; no clear D. Germline assignment: CDR1 SQVTM and CDR2 ANQGSEA. This CDR3 is built from 12 residues. V dropped 4 bases and J dropped 2 bases, with 7 bases sitting between them. The CDR3 region has the DNA TGCAGCGTTGCGCGAGACACAGATACGCAGTATTTT. Residues: CSVARDTDTQYF.

Here the CDR3 reads CASSTAGGVYEQYF. The CDR3 bases are TGTGCCAGCAGCACGGCGGGGGGTGTCTACGAGCAGTACTTC. This chain joins TRBV5-6 and TRBJ2-7, with 8 bases matching TRBD2. Germline values: CDR1 SGHDT, CDR2 YYEEEE. The CDR3 spans 14 residues. V dropped 4 bases and J dropped 3; count of bases not matched to a gene: 6.

V is TRBV5-1 and J is TRBJ2-1; 12 positions agree with TRBD2. Germline CDR1 and CDR2: SGHRS and YFSETQ. Trimming cost V 4 bases and J 4 bases; bases outside gene matches: 6. The CDR3 runs 16 residues. Here the CDR3 reads CASSSRTSGAYNEQFF. Written as DNA, the CDR3 is TGCGCCAGCAGCAGTCGGACTAGCGGGGCTTACAATGAGCAGTTCTTC. The full variable domain, in which reference TRBV5-1 and TRBJ2-1 provide the parts outside the CDR3, is KAGVTQTPRYLIKTRGQQVTLSCSPISGHRSVSWYQQTPGQGLQFLFEYFSETQRNKGNFPGRFSGRQFSNSRSEMNVSTLELGDSALYLCASSSRTSGAYNEQFFGPGTRLTVL.